This TCR beta chain was identified in a study of PD-1 blockade in classical Hodgkin lymphoma. Every one of the patients relapsed after autologous stem cell transplantation (brentuximab vedotin exposure was variable). In the case of this clone: Its antigen is still unknown. Additional DNA sequences in this sample encode the identical CDR3.

Profiling relied on immunoSEQ multiplex PCR, and the TCRdb table lists in-frame clones only, not all of them. The sample has roughly 150,000 clones, just under 80% seen once. Broader study findings: Healthy donors were reported to have higher baseline TCR diversity than newly diagnosed patients. With respect to the repertoire differences, their causes, possibly disease activity or prior therapy, remain undefined.

V was trimmed by 0 bases and J by 4 bases, leaving 9 bases between them. The CDR3 is 14 amino acids. Germline-derived CDR1 and CDR2 are MNHEY and SVGAGI. V gene TRBV6-5 combines with J gene TRBJ1-2, with a tentative D call TRBD1 (5 bases). This sample comprised peripheral blood mononuclear cells (PBMCs), obtained before the second cycle of nivolumab. This sequence was found in a human donor with classical Hodgkin lymphoma. DNA of the CDR3: TGTGCCAGCAGTTACTCTCAGGGATCCTATGGCTACACCTTC. Translation: CASSYSQGSYGYTF.